Below are 7 T cell receptor beta chains sequenced from a single sample in a study of shared clonotypes between healthy human individuals. The naive CD8 subset, CD45RO-negative cells positively selected for CCR7, excluded terminally differentiated effector memory CD45RA+ cells. Only in-frame clones appear in the TCRdb table, and some are missing; sequencing was by immunoSEQ multiplex PCR. Of roughly 2,000,000 clones listed, approximately 94% are singletons. Sequenced input: naive CD8+ T cells sorted from blood. These receptors all stem from a man in his late teens or twenties in good health.

The chain combines TRBV10-3 with TRBJ1-2; 9 bases agree with TRBD1. This CDR3 region has 16 residues. With 4 bases clipped from V and 5 bases from J, the junction kept 11 bases outside the gene matches. Germline assignment: CDR1 ENHRY and CDR2 SYGVKD. The CDR3 spells CAISAPGQGISYGYTF. CDR3 bases: TGTGCCATCAGTGCCCCGGGACAGGGAATAAGTTATGGCTACACCTTC.

The chain combines TRBV28 with TRBJ1-1; D is uncertain. The V end lost 8 bases, the J end lost 1 base, and 11 bases lay between the germline ends. Germline-derived CDR1 and CDR2 are MDHEN and SYDVKM. The CDR3 sequence is 13 residues long. This CDR3 is CASLTPTNTEAFF. Written as DNA, the CDR3 is TGTGCCAGCCTAACACCGACGAACACTGAAGCTTTCTTT.

The rearrangement joins TRBV11-2 to TRBJ2-1; 7 nucleotides agree with TRBD2. The CDR3 runs to 14 residues. Germline V gives CDR1 SGHAT, CDR2 FQNNGV. J was trimmed by 7 bases and V by 0 bases; bases with no gene match: 3. The chain's CDR3 is CASSLDSRGNEQFF. The CDR3 coding sequence is TGTGCCAGCAGCTTAGACTCGCGGGGGAATGAGCAGTTCTTC.

The chain joins TRBV5-8 to TRBJ2-5; no clear D gene. CDR1 SGHTS and CDR2 YDEGEE come from the germline V gene. Trimming pared 2 bases from V and 5 bases from J, leaving 13 bases between. This CDR3 contains 14 residues. DNA of the CDR3: TGTGCCAGCAGCTTACGGCTAGGTCGGGAGACCCAGTACTTC. Translation: CASSLRLGRETQYF.

The gene calls are TRBV5-1 and TRBJ2-3; a weak D match, TRBD2 (6 bases). This CDR3 has 14 residues. Trimming stripped 4 bases from V and 2 bases from J, with 11 bases between. The germline gives CDR1 SGHRS, CDR2 YFSETQ. CDR3 amino acids: CASSPGTFTDTQYF. In DNA, the CDR3 is TGCGCCAGCAGCCCTGGGACTTTCACAGATACGCAGTATTTT.

The chain links TRBV5-6 to TRBJ1-1, with unresolved D. Germline CDR1 is SGHDT and CDR2 is YYEEEE. V lost 6 bases, J lost 1 base, and 10 bases lay in between. The CDR3 totals 13 residues. Written as DNA, the CDR3 is TGTGCCAGCACCCAAGATCAGAACACTGAAGCTTTCTTT. The encoded protein is CASTQDQNTEAFF.

The CDR3 protein is CASSIDREGWNQETQYF. DNA for the CDR3: TGTGCCAGTAGTATAGATCGGGAGGGGTGGAACCAAGAGACCCAGTACTTC. This chain uses TRBV19 with TRBJ2-5, with 8 bases aligning to TRBD2. Trimming cost V 0 bases and J 0 bases; bases outside gene matches: 6. The CDR3 covers 17 residues. In germline, CDR1 is LNHDA, CDR2 SQIVND (reference sequence).